The 19 T cell receptor beta chains reported below all come from one sample, sequenced in a study of control samples from healthy donors and cancer patients. Libraries were prepared by immunoSEQ multiplex PCR; TCRdb keeps only in-frame clonotypes and omits some of them. Among around 120,000 clones, around nine tenths were seen once, and the ten largest hold more than 6.5%. Input material: blood. The receptors shown here come from a man aged 40-49 years in good health.

The rearrangement links TRBV7-2 to TRBJ2-7, with 9 nucleotides matching TRBD1. CDR3 length equals 16 residues. Germline values: CDR1 SGHTA, CDR2 FQGNSA. Germline trimming cut 3 bases from V and 2 bases from J; bases unmatched to any gene: 8. In nucleotides, the CDR3 is TGTGCCAGCAGCTTTAGTATAGGGACAGGGACCTACGAGCAGTACTTC. Protein: CASSFSIGTGTYEQYF.

This clone showed up just once. The CDR3 here is CASTAREFYEQYF. The DNA for the CDR3 is TGTGCCAGCACTGCCAGGGAGTTCTACGAGCAGTACTTC. The chain employs TRBV6-5 and TRBJ2-7; D might be TRBD1 or TRBD2, each matching 5 bases. CDR1 and CDR2 from the germline V gene are MNHEY and SVGAGI. The CDR3 has 13 residues. V was pared by 7 bases and J by 3 bases, with 13 bases between.

V and J are TRBV24-1 and TRBJ1-4; 9 positions agree with TRBD1. The CDR3 has 14 residues. In germline, CDR1 is KGHDR, CDR2 SFDVKD. Unmatched junction bases numbered 4, after V lost 7 bases and J lost 5 bases. The CDR3 is CATSPGQGNEKLFF. CDR3 bases: TGTGCCACCAGCCCCGGACAGGGGAATGAAAAACTGTTTTTT.

The V and J genes are TRBV5-1 and TRBJ2-3; D is undetermined. Per germline, CDR1 SGHRS and CDR2 YFSETQ. The CDR3 is made up of 14 amino acids. V was pared by 2 bases and J by 0 bases, with 7 bases between. Written as DNA, the CDR3 is TGCGCCAGCAGCTTCGGTCCTAGCACAGATACGCAGTATTTT. It is translated as CASSFGPSTDTQYF.

Here the CDR3 DNA reads TGTGCCAGCAGTGTAGGGACAGGGGCCAGCACAGATACGCAGTATTTT. Its translation is CASSVGTGASTDTQYF. V is TRBV6-4 and J is TRBJ2-3; 10 positions match TRBD1. The V gene end was trimmed by 4 bases and the J gene end by 0 bases; junction bases not matched to a gene: 4. The CDR3 length is 16 residues. Germline V gene lookup returns CDR1 MRHNA and CDR2 SNTAGT.

V is TRBV13 and J is TRBJ1-1; no definite D call. V lost 3 bases, J lost 5 bases, and 7 bases lay in between. The CDR3 contains 12 residues. Germline CDR1 reads PRHDT; CDR2 reads FYEKMQ (reference sequence). CDR3 DNA sequence: TGTGCCAGCAGCTTTCTATATACTGAAGCTTTCTTT. Translated: CASSFLYTEAFF.

The V gene is TRBV5-6, the J gene TRBJ2-3; D is undetermined. Trimming cost V 6 bases and J 0 bases, with 8 bases left between them. Germline CDR1 SGHDT, CDR2 YYEEEE. The CDR3 is 13 amino acids. The CDR3 DNA reads as TGTGCCAGCACTGGCTACAGCACAGATACGCAGTATTTT. Encoded protein: CASTGYSTDTQYF.

This chain uses TRBV5-5 with TRBJ1-5; no definite D call. The V end was cut by 7 bases, the J end by 9 bases, with 17 bases between. The CDR3 extends over 13 amino acids. Germline CDR1 is SGHKS and CDR2 is YYEKEE (reference sequence). The CDR3 nucleotides are TGTGCCAGCGGACCGGAGGTCGACCGGCCCCAGCATTTT. Protein: CASGPEVDRPQHF. Together with reference TRBV5-5 and TRBJ1-5, the CDR3 gives the full variable domain: DAGVTQSPTHLIKTRGQQVTLRCSPISGHKSVSWYQQVLGQGPQFIFQYYEKEERGRGNFPDRFSARQFPNYSSELNVNALLLGDSALYLCASGPEVDRPQHFGDGTRLSIL.

The chain employs TRBV7-9 and TRBJ1-1, with TRBD1 as a possible D gene (6 bases). V lost 7 bases, J lost 8 bases, and 23 bases lay in between. CDR3 length: 15 residues. Germline V CDR1 and CDR2: SEHNR, FQNEAQ (reference sequence). The CDR3 spells CASNIPGVQGSEAFF. The CDR3 region has the DNA TGTGCCAGCAACATACCTGGGGTCCAGGGGTCCGAAGCTTTCTTT.

The chain couples TRBV30 to TRBJ1-6; no clear D. Germline V gene sequence: CDR1 GTSNPN, CDR2 SVGIG (reference sequence). This CDR3 contains 15 residues. The germline V and J ends were trimmed by 4 bases and 0 bases, with 10 bases remaining between them. In DNA, the CDR3 is TGTGCCTGGACCAAACATAGCTCCTATAATTCACCCCTCCACTTT. Translation: CAWTKHSSYNSPLHF.

J is TRBJ2-3 and V is TRBV4-2; 9 bases are a match to TRBD1. Germline V gives CDR1 LGHNA, CDR2 YNFKEQ. The CDR3 covers 15 residues. V lost 5 bases and J lost 3; bases outside the gene matches: 6. The CDR3 sequence is CASSNRDRATDTQYF. As DNA, the CDR3 is TGTGCCAGCAGCAACCGGGACAGGGCAACAGATACGCAGTATTTT.

The chain uses TRBV20-1 and TRBJ2-5, with 11 bases aligning to TRBD2. The CDR3 is made up of 15 amino acids. In germline, CDR1 is DFQATT, CDR2 SNEGSKA (reference sequence). V was pared by 3 bases and J by 5 bases, with 8 bases of the junction left unmatched. CDR3 coding DNA: TGCAGTGCTAGTCGAGCTAGCGGGGGGCGGGAGACCCAGTACTTC. Translation gives CSASRASGGRETQYF.

The chain combines TRBV10-3 with TRBJ1-3; tentatively, D is TRBD1 (5 bases). The CDR3 contains 15 residues. Between the trimmed V and J ends, which lost 3 bases and 0 bases, there was a span of 9 bases. Germline lookup yields CDR1 ENHRY and CDR2 SYGVKD. CDR3 sequence (DNA): TGTGCCATCAGTGACGCAGGGTTCTCTGGAAACACCATATATTTT. Its translation: CAISDAGFSGNTIYF.

V gene TRBV24-1 combines with J gene TRBJ2-5, with D perhaps matching TRBD2 (6 bases). CDR1 is KGHDR, CDR2 SFDVKD, per germline. The V and J ends lost 5 bases and 0 bases respectively, with 15 bases between them. CDR3 length: 16 residues. The CDR3 sequence is CATSGIAETYQETQYF. The CDR3 nucleotides read TGTGCCACCAGTGGTATAGCGGAGACGTACCAAGAGACCCAGTACTTC.

Only a few counts were recorded for this clone. The chain joins TRBV7-9 to TRBJ1-3; D gene ambiguous. Germline assignment: CDR1 SEHNR and CDR2 FQNEAQ (reference sequence). Trimming pared 3 bases from V and 4 bases from J, leaving 10 bases between. The CDR3 is 14 amino acids. Here the CDR3 reads CASSFVSRGNTIYF. As DNA, the CDR3 is TGTGCCAGCAGCTTCGTTAGTCGGGGAAACACCATATATTTT.

This rearrangement joins TRBV12-3 or TRBV12-4 to TRBJ2-7, with D unclear. CDR3 length equals 13 residues. V dropped 6 bases and J dropped 2 bases, with 11 bases sitting between them. CDR3 protein: CASSLGPPYEQYF. The CDR3 coding sequence is TGTGCCAGCAGCCTAGGGCCTCCCTACGAGCAGTACTTC.

The J gene is TRBJ1-4, the V gene TRBV27; no clear D gene. Germline V gene data show CDR1 as MNHEY and CDR2 as SMNVEV (reference sequence). This CDR3 has 15 residues. Deletions cut 6 bases from V and 5 bases from J, with 16 bases between. This chain's CDR3 is CASSGRAGRNEKLFF. The CDR3 coding sequence is TGTGCCAGCAGCGGTCGGGCAGGACGAAATGAAAAACTGTTTTTT.

This clone has just one count. Other DNA sequences in this sample translate to the same CDR3. The chain links TRBV6-5 to TRBJ1-5; maybe TRBD1 (6 bases). This CDR3 comprises 14 residues. With 6 bases removed from V and 1 base from J, the gap between germline ends came to 10 bases. In germline, CDR1 is MNHEY, CDR2 SVGAGI. Written as DNA, the CDR3 is TGTGCCAGCAGGCCTGACAGGAGCAATCAGCCCCAGCATTTT. Protein sequence: CASRPDRSNQPQHF.

This chain uses TRBV19 with TRBJ2-3; D possibly corresponds to TRBD2 (7 bases). With 6 bases removed from V and 2 bases from J, the gap between germline ends came to 15 bases. Germline-derived CDR1 and CDR2 are LNHDA and SQIVND (reference sequence). The CDR3 is 15 residues long. CDR3: CASRNRGGDTDTQYF. CDR3 in DNA: TGTGCCAGTAGGAATAGGGGGGGGGACACAGATACGCAGTATTTT.